This T cell receptor (beta chain) originates from a study of blood T cell repertoires in COVID-19. The table lists this clone with many counts. Germline V gene lookup returns CDR1 MNHEY and CDR2 SVGEGT. The CDR3 consists of 14 residues. J lost 12 bases, V lost 5 bases, and 15 bases had no gene match. Using immunoSEQ multiplex PCR, the repertoire was profiled, and TCRdb retains in-frame clones only, with some absent. Of some 200,000 clones in the sample, about nine tenths were seen once. The chain links TRBV6-2 or TRBV6-3 to TRBJ1-1; 7 bases are shared with TRBD1. The clonotype originates from a woman in her twenties or thirties who had recovered from COVID-19. The sample was PBMCs or T cells enriched from blood (not recorded which). In nucleotides, the CDR3 is TGTGCCAGCAGTACGGCCGGGACAGCAGGGGGGACTTTCTTT. Translated: CASSTAGTAGGTFF.